The 8 T cell receptor beta chains listed next were all sequenced from one sample in a study of CD8 T cells in ankylosing spondylitis. TCRdb processed the 5' RACE reads anew with MiXCR; each CDR3 protein has one entry. The data contain approximately 180,000 distinct CDR3 sequences, 15% to 20% of them singletons. Sequencing was performed on blood, either unsorted or a sorted T cell fraction (not recorded which). These receptors came from a male donor under 30 with ankylosing spondylitis or in good health (not recorded which).

This clonotype came up many times. J is TRBJ1-2 and V is TRBV5-1; TRBD1 might be the D (6 bases). V lost 3 bases and J 3 bases, leaving 15 bases between the germline ends. Per the germline V gene, CDR1 is SGHRS and CDR2 is YFSETQ. This CDR3 spans 15 amino acids. CDR3 DNA sequence: TGCGCCAGCAGCTCCGAGGGGGGGCGCGACTATGGCTACACCTTC. This encodes CASSSEGGRDYGYTF.

J is TRBJ2-1 and V is TRBV7-6, with D hard to call. This CDR3 contains 17 residues. The V gene's germline CDR1 is SGHVS and CDR2 FNYEAQ. Deletions cut 1 base from V and 4 bases from J, with 17 bases between. In nucleotides, the CDR3 is TGTGCCAGCAGCTTAGGCTTGTCTTCGAACGTTTACAATGAGCAGTTCTTC. This sequence encodes CASSLGLSSNVYNEQFF.

This clonotype was seen at least ten times. CDR3: CSAPRGGSYNEQFF. The CDR3 DNA sequence: TGCAGTGCTCCCCGGGGTGGGTCCTACAATGAGCAGTTCTTC. This sequence joins TRBV20-1 and TRBJ2-1; TRBD2 is a possible D gene (5 bases). With 5 bases removed from V and 1 base from J, the gap between germline ends came to 12 bases. The germline gives CDR1 DFQATT, CDR2 SNEGSKA (reference sequence). This CDR3 is built from 14 residues.

This clonotype was observed at least ten times. This chain connects TRBV4-3 to TRBJ2-7; 7 bases align to TRBD1. Per germline, CDR1 LGHNA and CDR2 YSLEER. This CDR3 is 14 amino acids long. With V trimmed by 0 bases and J by 2 bases, 1 base remained unmatched. CDR3 in amino acids: CASSQEDRTYEQYF. The CDR3 DNA follows: TGCGCCAGCAGCCAAGAGGACAGGACCTACGAGCAGTACTTC.

This clonotype has a count of ten or more. The rearrangement links TRBV10-3 to TRBJ2-7; 7 bases fit TRBD2. The CDR3 has 15 residues. V was clipped by 10 bases and J by 7 bases; unmatched bases: 19. Germline CDR1 is ENHRY and CDR2 is SYGVKD. The CDR3 reads CATGGLGVQSQEQYF. For the CDR3, the DNA is TGTGCCACCGGGGGGTTAGGGGTCCAGAGCCAAGAGCAGTACTTC.

Many counts were recorded for this clonotype. The chain carries TRBV20-1 and TRBJ2-7; D call uncertain. Trimming pared 6 bases from V and 1 base from J, leaving 13 bases between. Germline V gene lookup returns CDR1 DFQATT and CDR2 SNEGSKA (reference sequence). This CDR3 has 13 amino acids. DNA of the CDR3: TGCAGTGCCGCTCGAGGCGTTTCCTACGAGCAGTACTTC. This codes for CSAARGVSYEQYF.

The rearrangement links TRBV7-9 to TRBJ2-3; 10 bases match TRBD2. CDR1 and CDR2 from the germline V gene are SEHNR and FQNEAQ (reference sequence). The CDR3 is made up of 17 amino acids. V shed 5 bases, J shed 3 bases, and the junction held 11 bases outside the gene matches. The chain's CDR3 is CASSPGGLAGATDTQYF. Here the CDR3 DNA reads TGTGCCAGCAGCCCAGGAGGTCTAGCGGGAGCGACAGATACGCAGTATTTT.

This clonotype was seen many times. The rearrangement links TRBV14 to TRBJ2-5; D is unclear. Looked up from germline, CDR1 is SGHDN and CDR2 is FVKESK. This CDR3 region has 16 residues. Trimming took off 4 bases at V and 0 bases at J, with 15 bases between the two ends. The CDR3 protein is CASSLPGLRNQETQYF. CDR3 bases: TGTGCCAGCAGCCTTCCGGGTCTCAGGAACCAAGAGACCCAGTACTTC.